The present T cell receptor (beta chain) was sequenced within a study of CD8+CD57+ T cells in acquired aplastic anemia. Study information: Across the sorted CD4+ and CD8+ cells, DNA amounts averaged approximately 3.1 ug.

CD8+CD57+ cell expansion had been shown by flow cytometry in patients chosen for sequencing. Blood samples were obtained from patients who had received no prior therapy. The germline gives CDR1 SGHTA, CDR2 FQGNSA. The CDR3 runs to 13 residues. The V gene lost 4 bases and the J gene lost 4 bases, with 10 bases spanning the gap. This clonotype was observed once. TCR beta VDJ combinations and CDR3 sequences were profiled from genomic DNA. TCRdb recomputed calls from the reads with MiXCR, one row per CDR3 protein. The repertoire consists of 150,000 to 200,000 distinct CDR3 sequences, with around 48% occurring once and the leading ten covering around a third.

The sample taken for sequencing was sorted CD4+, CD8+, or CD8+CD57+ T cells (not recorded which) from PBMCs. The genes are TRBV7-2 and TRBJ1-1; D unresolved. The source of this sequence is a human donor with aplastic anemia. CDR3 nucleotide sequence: TGTGCCAGCAGCTCGACATCCCTCACTGAAGCTTTCTTT. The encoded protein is CASSSTSLTEAFF. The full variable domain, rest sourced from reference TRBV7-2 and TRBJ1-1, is GAGVSQSPSNKVTEKGKDVELRCDPISGHTALYWYRQSLGQGLEFLIYFQGNSAPDKSGLPSDRFSAERTGGSVSTLTIQRTQQEDSAVYLCASSSTSLTEAFFGQGTRLTVV.